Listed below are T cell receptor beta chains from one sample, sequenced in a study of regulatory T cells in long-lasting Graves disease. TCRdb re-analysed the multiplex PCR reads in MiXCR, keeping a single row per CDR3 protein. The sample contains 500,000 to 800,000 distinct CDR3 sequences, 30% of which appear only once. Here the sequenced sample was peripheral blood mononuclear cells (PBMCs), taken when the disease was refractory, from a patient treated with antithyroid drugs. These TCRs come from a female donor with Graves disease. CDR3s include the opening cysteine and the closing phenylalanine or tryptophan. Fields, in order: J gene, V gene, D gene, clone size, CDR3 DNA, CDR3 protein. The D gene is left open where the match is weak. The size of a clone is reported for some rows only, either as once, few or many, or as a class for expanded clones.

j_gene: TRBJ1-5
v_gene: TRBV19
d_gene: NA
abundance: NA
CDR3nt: TGTGCCAGTAGTATAGATGGGCCCTGGGCGTCTGGCAATCAGCCCCAGCATTTT
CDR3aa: CASSIDGPWASGNQPQHF

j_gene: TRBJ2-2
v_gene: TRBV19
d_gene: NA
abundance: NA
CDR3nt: TGTGCCAGTAGCCAACGCCGGGCCGGCACCGGGGAGCTGTTTTTT
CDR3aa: CASSQRRAGTGELFF

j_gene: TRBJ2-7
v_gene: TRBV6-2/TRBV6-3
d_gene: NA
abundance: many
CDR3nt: TGTGCCAGCAGTTACAGTGGGGAGTCCTACGAGCAGTACTTC
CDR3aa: CASSYSGESYEQYF

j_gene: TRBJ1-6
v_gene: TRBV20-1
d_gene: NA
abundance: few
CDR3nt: TGCAGTGCTAGAGGACAGAATAATTCACCCCTCCACTTT
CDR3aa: CSARGQNNSPLHF

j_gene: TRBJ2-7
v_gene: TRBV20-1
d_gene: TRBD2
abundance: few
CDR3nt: TGCAGTGCCGAGGCTAGCGGGAGGTCCTACGAGCAGTACTTC
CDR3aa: CSAEASGRSYEQYF

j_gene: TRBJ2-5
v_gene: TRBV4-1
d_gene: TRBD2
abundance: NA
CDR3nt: TGCGCCAGCAGACAATTAGCGGGAGGGGGAGAGACCCAGTACTTC
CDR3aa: CASRQLAGGGETQYF

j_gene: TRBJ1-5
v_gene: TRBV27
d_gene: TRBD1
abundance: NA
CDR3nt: TGTGCCAGCAGTTCAAAACAGGGGGCGCATTTTCCTAGTAGCAATCAGCCCCAGCATTTT
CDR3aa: CASSSKQGAHFPSSNQPQHF

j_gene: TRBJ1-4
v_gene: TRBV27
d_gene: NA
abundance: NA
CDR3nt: TGTGCCAGCAGTAAGCGCCAGGGGACTGAAAAACTGTTTTTT
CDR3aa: CASSKRQGTEKLFF

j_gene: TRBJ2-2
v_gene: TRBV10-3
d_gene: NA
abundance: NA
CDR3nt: TGTGCCATCAGCCAAGAGGGTGGGGAGCTGTTTTTT
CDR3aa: CAISQEGGELFF

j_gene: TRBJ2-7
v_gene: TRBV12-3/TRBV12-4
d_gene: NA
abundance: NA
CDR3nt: TGTGCCAGCAGTTTGGGGACATCCCCCTACGAGCAGTACTTC
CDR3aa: CASSLGTSPYEQYF

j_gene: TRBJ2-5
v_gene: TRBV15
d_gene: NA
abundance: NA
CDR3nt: TGTGCCACCAGCAGACGGACCTTAGAGACCCAGTACTTC
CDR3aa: CATSRRTLETQYF

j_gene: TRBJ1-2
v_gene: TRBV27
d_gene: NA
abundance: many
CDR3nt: TGTGCCAGCAGTTTGGGTGTAGGTAACTATGGCTACACCTTC
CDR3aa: CASSLGVGNYGYTF

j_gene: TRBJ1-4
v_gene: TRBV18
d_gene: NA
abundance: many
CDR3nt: TGTGCCAGCTCACCACTGTGGGCGCCGGGAAGTGGTAAAGAAAAACTGTTTTTT
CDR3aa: CASSPLWAPGSGKEKLFF

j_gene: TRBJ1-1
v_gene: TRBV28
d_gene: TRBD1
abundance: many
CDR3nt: TGTGCCAGCAGGGGGACAGCGAACACTGAAGCTTTCTTT
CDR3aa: CASRGTANTEAFF

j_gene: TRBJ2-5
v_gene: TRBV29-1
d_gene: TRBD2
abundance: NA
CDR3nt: TGCAGCGTTGTTGTAGCGGGGCAAGAGACCCAGTACTTC
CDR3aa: CSVVVAGQETQYF

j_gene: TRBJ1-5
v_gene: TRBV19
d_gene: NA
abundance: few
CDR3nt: TGTGCCAGTAGTATAGATTCAGGCGGGAGAATCAATCAGCCCCAGCATTTT
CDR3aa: CASSIDSGGRINQPQHF

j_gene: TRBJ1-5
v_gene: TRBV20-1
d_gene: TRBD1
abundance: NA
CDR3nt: TGCAGTGCTAGAGATCCGGGACAGGGTCGTCAGCCCCAGCATTTT
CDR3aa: CSARDPGQGRQPQHF

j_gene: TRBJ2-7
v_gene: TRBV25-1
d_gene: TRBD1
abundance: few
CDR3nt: TGTGCCAGCAGTGCATCTTGGACAGGGCTCTACGAGCAGTACTTC
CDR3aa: CASSASWTGLYEQYF

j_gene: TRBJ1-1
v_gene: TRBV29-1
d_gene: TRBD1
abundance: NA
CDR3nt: TGCAGCGTTAGACAGGGGGCAGGGACTGAAGCTTTCTTT
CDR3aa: CSVRQGAGTEAFF

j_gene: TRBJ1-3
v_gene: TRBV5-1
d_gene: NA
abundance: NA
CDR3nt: TGCGCCAGCAGCTTGGGCCTGGACTCTGGAAACACCATATATTTT
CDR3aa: CASSLGLDSGNTIYF

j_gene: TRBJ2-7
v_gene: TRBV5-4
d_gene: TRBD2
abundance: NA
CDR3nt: TGTGCCAGCAGCCCCGGGGGGGGGGCGGGCTACGAGCAGTACTTC
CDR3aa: CASSPGGGAGYEQYF

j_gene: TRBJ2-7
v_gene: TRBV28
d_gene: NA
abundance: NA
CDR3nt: TGTGCCAGCAGTGAAGCGGTCTCCTACGAGCAGTACTTC
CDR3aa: CASSEAVSYEQYF

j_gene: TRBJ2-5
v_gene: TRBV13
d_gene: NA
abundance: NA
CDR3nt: TGTGCCAGCAGCACCCGGGACACGGAGACCCAGTACTTC
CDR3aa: CASSTRDTETQYF